The 20 T cell receptor beta chains presented below share a single source sample, sequenced in a study of cytomegalovirus exposure and HLA in healthy donors (dated by TCRdb to the late 2010s). Library method: the immunoSEQ multiplex PCR assay. TCRdb re-hosts the immuneACCESS table, in-frame sequences only. Its copies lack some clones; in the studies checked, an unresolved V gene accounts for under half of them, and the cause for the rest is not known. For this sample the table gives 200,000 to 300,000 clones, of which 90% were detected only once. Of the sample, roughly 3% falls within the top ten clones. Sequencing was carried out using PBMCs. Source of these receptors: a woman in her twenties or thirties in good health and CMV-seronegative.

This rearrangement joins TRBV6-1 to TRBJ2-3, with D perhaps assigned TRBD1 or TRBD2 (5 bases each). Trimming cost V 11 bases and J 2 bases, with 20 bases left between them. Germline-derived CDR1 and CDR2 are MNHNS and SASEGT. The CDR3 has 15 amino acids. CDR3 in DNA: TGTGCCTCCCGAACCGGGACCTCCCACACAGATACGCAGTATTTT. Translating gives CASRTGTSHTDTQYF.

This chain's CDR3 is CASSQEGGNQPQHF. The CDR3 DNA is TGCGCCAGCAGCCAAGAAGGGGGCAATCAGCCCCAGCATTTT. J is TRBJ1-5 and V is TRBV4-3; D possibly corresponds to TRBD1 (5 bases). CDR1 is LGHNA and CDR2 is YSLEER in the germline V gene. The CDR3 is 14 amino acids. The V and J ends lost 0 bases and 2 bases respectively, with 5 bases between them.

This chain joins TRBV15 and TRBJ1-1, with D perhaps matching TRBD1 (5 bases). CDR3 length equals 13 residues. Germline V gene lookup returns CDR1 LNHNV and CDR2 YYDKDF (reference sequence). V gave up 8 bases and J gave up 3 bases, with 13 bases separating them. The CDR3: CATYGAWDTEAFF. DNA of the CDR3: TGTGCCACCTACGGGGCCTGGGACACTGAAGCTTTCTTT.

The chain couples TRBV4-3 to TRBJ1-5; no clear D gene. The CDR3 is 14 amino acids. CDR1 LGHNA and CDR2 YSLEER come from the germline V gene. Trimming pared 3 bases from V and 2 bases from J, leaving 8 bases between. The CDR3 DNA reads as TGCGCCAGCAGCCAGGGCTACGGCAATCAGCCCCAGCATTTT. Encoded protein: CASSQGYGNQPQHF.

A few counts support this clone. J is TRBJ1-2 and V is TRBV27, with TRBD1 as a possible D gene (6 bases). Trimming shortened V by 3 bases and J by 8 bases, and 10 bases separated the two germline ends. Germline V lookup: CDR1 MNHEY, CDR2 SMNVEV (reference sequence). The CDR3 extends over 12 amino acids. The CDR3 DNA reads as TGTGCCAGCAGTTTCCCCGGACAGGGCTACACCTTC. This gives the protein CASSFPGQGYTF.

The DNA for the CDR3 is TGTGCCAGCAGCCCAGAGGTACTCTCCTACGAGCAGTACTTC. This encodes CASSPEVLSYEQYF. The chain couples TRBV9 to TRBJ2-7; D call uncertain. The V gene lost 4 bases and the J gene lost 0 bases, with 11 bases spanning the gap. The germline V gene encodes CDR1 SGDLS and CDR2 YYNGEE. The CDR3 totals 14 residues.

CDR3 protein: CASRLEGGGVFGYTF. CDR3 DNA sequence: TGTGCTTCTAGACTCGAGGGGGGCGGAGTATTTGGCTACACCTTC. The V and J genes are TRBV30 and TRBJ1-2, with a possible D match to TRBD1 (6 bases). Germline V lookup: CDR1 GTSNPN, CDR2 SVGIG (reference sequence). The CDR3 runs 15 residues.

This rearrangement joins TRBV9 to TRBJ2-1; TRBD2 agrees at 7 bases. J gave up 4 bases and V 0 bases, and 4 bases lay outside the gene matches. Germline CDR1 is SGDLS and CDR2 is YYNGEE. CDR3 length equals 15 residues. CDR3 sequence (DNA): TGTGCCAGCAGCGTAGCGGCGGGAGCATACAATGAGCAGTTCTTC. Its translation: CASSVAAGAYNEQFF.

This clone has just one count. The rearrangement joins TRBV30 to TRBJ2-2; D not certain. Trimming left V 0 bases short and J 4 bases short, with 12 bases between. The CDR3 loop spans 15 amino acids. Germline V gene data show CDR1 as GTSNPN and CDR2 as SVGIG (reference sequence). The CDR3 loop reads CAWSVWKVSTGELFF. CDR3 nucleotides: TGTGCCTGGAGTGTATGGAAAGTTTCCACCGGGGAGCTGTTTTTT.

The J gene is TRBJ2-1, the V gene TRBV27; a possible D gene is TRBD2 (6 bases). The V and J ends lost 6 bases and 4 bases respectively, with 10 bases between them. Per germline, CDR1 MNHEY and CDR2 SMNVEV (reference sequence). This CDR3 contains 13 residues. The CDR3 nucleotides are TGTGCCAGCAGCCGGGACTTTTACAATGAGCAGTTCTTC. Translation gives CASSRDFYNEQFF.

The genes are TRBV30 and TRBJ1-1; 9 nucleotides align to TRBD1. CDR1 is GTSNPN and CDR2 is SVGIG in the germline V gene (reference sequence). The CDR3 is 16 residues long. The J segment lost 1 base and the V segment lost 0 bases, leaving 6 bases of the junction unmatched. The CDR3 coding sequence is TGTGCCTGGAGTGTATTACAGGGGGCGGAGAACACTGAAGCTTTCTTT. Protein sequence: CAWSVLQGAENTEAFF.

This clone was detected ten times or more. The chain employs TRBV7-6 and TRBJ2-7; 9 nucleotides match TRBD1. V lost 0 bases, J lost 5 bases, and 11 bases stayed unmatched. The CDR3 extends over 17 amino acids. CDR1 is SGHVS, CDR2 FNYEAQ, per germline. CDR3 DNA sequence: TGTGCCAGCAGCTTAGCGGGCACTGGACAGGGGTCCCACGAGCAGTACTTC. Amino acid sequence: CASSLAGTGQGSHEQYF.

The rearrangement links TRBV11-3 to TRBJ2-2; TRBD2 matches at 7 bases. The CDR3 length is 17 residues. Trimming took 2 bases from V and 1 from J; bases not matched to a gene: 7. The germline V gene has CDR1 SGHNT and CDR2 YENEEA. The CDR3 nucleotides read TGTGCCAGCAGCTTATGGGGCGGGGGACTGAACACCGGGGAGCTGTTTTTT. Protein: CASSLWGGGLNTGELFF.

The V and J genes are TRBV19 and TRBJ2-7; D may be TRBD2 (6 bases). The germline gives CDR1 LNHDA, CDR2 SQIVND (reference sequence). This CDR3 has 13 amino acids. The V end was cut by 9 bases, the J end by 7 bases, with 19 bases between. As DNA, the CDR3 is TGTGCCAGCACAGCGGGCCCCTCGTTAGAGCAGTACTTC. This codes for CASTAGPSLEQYF.

The chain carries TRBV7-8 and TRBJ1-4; 10 bases agree with TRBD1. Trimming cost V 3 bases and J 6 bases; bases outside gene matches: 10. This CDR3 contains 17 residues. Per the germline V gene, CDR1 is SGHVS and CDR2 is FQNEAQ. In DNA, the CDR3 is TGTGCCAGCAGCTTCCCCGGGACAGGGGAGGAGGATGAAAAACTGTTTTTT. Protein sequence: CASSFPGTGEEDEKLFF.

V and J are TRBV5-6 and TRBJ2-7; 14 nucleotides align to TRBD2. Germline CDR1 reads SGHDT; CDR2 reads YYEEEE. The CDR3 consists of 16 residues. The ends lost 6 bases at V and 5 bases at J; junction bases unmatched: 10. In DNA form, the CDR3 reads TGTGCCAGCAAGCAGGGACTAGCGGGAGTAGCCGACGAGCAGTACTTC. Amino acid sequence: CASKQGLAGVADEQYF.

In its sample, this clone ranks as medium-sized. The J gene is TRBJ2-3, the V gene TRBV5-5, with D possibly being TRBD2 (6 bases). Trimming removed 0 bases from V and 4 bases from J, with 9 bases in between. Germline V gives CDR1 SGHKS, CDR2 YYEKEE (reference sequence). The CDR3 totals 14 residues. Here the CDR3 DNA reads TGTGCCAGCAGCTTGGTTCGGGAGCCAGATACGCAGTATTTT. This encodes CASSLVREPDTQYF.

This clone is a singleton in its sample. This chain connects TRBV6-5 to TRBJ2-1, with D perhaps being TRBD1 or TRBD2 (5 bases each). Germline V lookup: CDR1 MNHEY, CDR2 SVGAGI. V was trimmed by 6 bases and J by 2 bases, leaving 11 bases between them. The CDR3 covers 14 residues. CDR3 in amino acids: CASSLGTPYNEQFF. CDR3 nucleotides: TGTGCCAGCAGCCTCGGGACCCCCTACAATGAGCAGTTCTTC.

The V and J genes are TRBV4-2 and TRBJ1-1; no reliable D call. Germline V gives CDR1 LGHNA, CDR2 YNFKEQ. This CDR3 contains 15 residues. Trimming took 0 bases from V and 2 from J, leaving 10 bases between them. CDR3 nucleotide sequence: TGTGCCAGCAGCCAAGAAAGCGCCACTAACACTGAAGCTTTCTTT. Its protein product is CASSQESATNTEAFF.

This clone was recorded once. V is TRBV27 and J is TRBJ2-7; D gene ambiguous. Germline V gene sequence: CDR1 MNHEY, CDR2 SMNVEV (reference sequence). V was clipped by 6 bases and J by 3 bases, with 15 bases between them. CDR3 length equals 14 residues. CDR3 in amino acids: CASRRSLVGYEQYF. DNA of the CDR3: TGTGCCAGCAGACGGTCCCTGGTGGGCTACGAGCAGTACTTC.